Listed below are T cell receptor beta chains from one sample, sequenced in a study of early T cells in non-severe SARS-CoV-2 infection. TCRdb itself ran the 5' RACE reads through MiXCR, one entry per CDR3 protein. The data hold 70,000 to 85,000 distinct CDR3 sequences, with around 12% observed a single time. The source material was whole blood, sampled at baseline. The receptors here all came from an adult who was a healthcare worker with PCR-confirmed SARS-CoV-2 infection or an uninfected control (not recorded which). The donor label of this sample is uncertain. CDR3s include the opening cysteine and the closing phenylalanine or tryptophan. D genes are given only for firm matches.

D gene | V gene | CDR3 protein
NA | TRBV12-3/TRBV12-4 | CASSFYPGTEQYF
TRBD2 | TRBV6-1 | CASSAGGDSWEQFF
TRBD1 | TRBV11-1 | CASSRTTGEPQHF
NA | TRBV10-2 | CASHPGGLYEQYF
NA | TRBV6-1 | CASSPRYEQYF
NA | TRBV3-1 | CASSQDRVVGNTIYF
TRBD1 | TRBV7-2 | CASSFGTGDIYGYTF
NA | TRBV29-1 | CSVEDHNSYNEQFF
NA | TRBV9 | CASSPRTTEAFF
TRBD2 | TRBV7-2 | CASSLGSGSHWETQYF